This T cell receptor beta chain was retrieved from a study of blood T cell repertoires in COVID-19. Libraries were prepared by immunoSEQ multiplex PCR; TCRdb keeps only in-frame clonotypes and omits some of them. The sample holds roughly 260,000 clones; roughly 80% are singletons and the top ten take 4.9%. Germline V lookup: CDR1 MDHEN, CDR2 SYDVKM. V lost 1 base and J 8 bases, leaving 12 bases between the germline ends. CDR3 length: 15 residues. This clonotype was obtained from an elderly woman with active or convalescent COVID-19. V and J are TRBV28 and TRBJ1-6, with D possibly matching TRBD1 (5 bases). Material: peripheral blood. The CDR3 nucleotides are TGTGCCAGCAGTTTATCTATCGGGGGGGATTCACCCCTCCACTTT. Translation: CASSLSIGGDSPLHF.